The clone carrying this TCR beta chain has a count of ten or more. The antigen remains unidentified. This sample was included in a study of T cells in localized non-small cell lung cancer. Study results and caveats: Overall survival was longer when the density of T cells in the blood was higher. Peak T cell clonality was found in uninvolved adjacent lung, exceeding tumor.

Germline loops: CDR1 SGHNT, CDR2 YYREEE (reference sequence). V was cut by 0 bases and J by 3 bases, with 9 bases left in between. The CDR3 runs to 14 residues. Sequencing used immunoSEQ multiplex PCR; TCRdb keeps in-frame clones, though not all of them. The table records 100,000 or so clones, approximately 90% of them present only once. The clonotype was recovered from a woman aged 35-75 years with stage II squamous cell lung carcinoma. This sample comprised PBMCs, obtained before any cancer treatment. This sequence joins TRBV5-4 and TRBJ1-1; possible D gene TRBD1, 5 bases. The CDR3 spells CASSLAGQHTEAFF. Here the CDR3 DNA reads TGTGCCAGCAGCTTGGCAGGGCAGCACACTGAAGCTTTCTTT.